The 22 T cell receptor beta chains presented below share a single source sample, sequenced in a study of T cell responses to AZD1222 COVID-19 vaccine. Here immunoSEQ multiplex PCR was the method, and the copy in TCRdb shows in-frame clones only, minus some. The repertoire holds about 120,000 clones, approximately 90% seen once, with roughly 8.9% in the top ten. The sequencing used peripheral blood, collected on day 0 of AZD1222 vaccination. Receptors originate from an adult in good health.

The gene calls are TRBV27 and TRBJ2-3; tentatively, D is TRBD1 or TRBD2 (5 bases each). Trimming stripped 2 bases from V and 2 bases from J, with 23 bases between. This CDR3 has 19 amino acids. Germline CDR1 is MNHEY and CDR2 is SMNVEV (reference sequence). CDR3 protein: CASSLQGSRKLGTTDTQYF. The CDR3 nucleotides read TGTGCCAGCAGTTTACAGGGTAGCCGAAAGCTGGGGACCACAGATACGCAGTATTTT.

The CDR3 nucleotides are TGTGCCAGTAGTATAGAGGGTCGGGCTGCAACTAATGAAAAACTGTTTTTT. Amino acid sequence: CASSIEGRAATNEKLFF. The rearrangement uses TRBV19 and TRBJ1-4; no definite D call. Trimming left V 0 bases short and J 0 bases short, with 11 bases between. The V gene's germline CDR1 is LNHDA and CDR2 SQIVND (reference sequence). The CDR3 has 17 amino acids.

This sequence joins TRBV5-1 and TRBJ2-1; 12 nucleotides align to TRBD2. Germline assignment: CDR1 SGHRS and CDR2 YFSETQ. The CDR3 is 15 residues long. Trimming removed 1 base from V and 6 bases from J; junction bases left unmatched: 2. The CDR3 DNA follows: TGCGCCAGCAGCTTGAGGACTAGCGGGGTCAATGAGCAGTTCTTC. This sequence encodes CASSLRTSGVNEQFF. Drawing the rest from reference TRBV5-1 and TRBJ2-1, the complete variable domain is KAGVTQTPRYLIKTRGQQVTLSCSPISGHRSVSWYQQTPGQGLQFLFEYFSETQRNKGNFPGRFSGRQFSNSRSEMNVSTLELGDSALYLCASSLRTSGVNEQFFGPGTRLTVL.

This chain uses TRBV6-1 with TRBJ2-1; TRBD2 aligns across 7 bases. The CDR3 extends over 15 amino acids. Unmatched junction bases numbered 11, after V lost 2 bases and J lost 10 bases. The germline V gene has CDR1 MNHNS and CDR2 SASEGT. The CDR3 region has the DNA TGTGCCAGCAGTGAAAGAGGCGGGAGCCCTAGCGAGCAGTTCTTC. Protein: CASSERGGSPSEQFF.

This clone was detected once. This chain uses TRBV30 with TRBJ1-2; 7 bases are a match to TRBD1. The CDR3 runs 16 residues. The germline V gene has CDR1 GTSNPN and CDR2 SVGIG (reference sequence). J was trimmed by 0 bases and V by 3 bases; bases with no gene match: 10. In DNA form, the CDR3 reads TGTGCCTGGAGCAGAAGCCGGGACAGAGCTAACTATGGCTACACCTTC. It encodes CAWSRSRDRANYGYTF.

The chain carries TRBV28 and TRBJ1-2; D possibly corresponds to TRBD1 (5 bases). V lost 5 bases and J lost 6, with 13 bases in between. Germline V gives CDR1 MDHEN, CDR2 SYDVKM. CDR3 length: 13 residues. The CDR3 nucleotides read TGTGCCAGCAGTCCAGGCAGGGTGGATGGCTACACCTTC. This codes for CASSPGRVDGYTF.

V usage is TRBV11-1 and J usage is TRBJ1-6; D not resolved. Deletions cut 6 bases from V and 10 bases from J, with 16 bases between. Germline CDR1 SGHAT, CDR2 FQDESV (reference sequence). The CDR3 sequence is 14 residues long. CDR3 sequence reads: CASRSGPPVSPLHF. CDR3 bases: TGTGCCAGCAGATCCGGGCCGCCAGTATCACCCCTCCACTTT.

The CDR3 loop is CASRYGQGRSKNIQYF. CDR3 in DNA: TGTGCCAGCAGGTACGGACAGGGGCGAAGCAAAAACATTCAGTACTTC. The rearrangement joins TRBV2 to TRBJ2-4; 9 nucleotides align to TRBD1. Germline V gene data show CDR1 as SNHLY and CDR2 as FYNNEI. V gave up 6 bases and J gave up 3 bases; unmatched junction bases: 9. The CDR3 loop spans 16 amino acids.

The CDR3 DNA reads TGTGCCAGCAGTCGTAGGGGGGCTGAAAAACTGTTTTTT. This gives the protein CASSRRGAEKLFF. The chain employs TRBV7-2 and TRBJ1-4; D perhaps matches TRBD1 (6 bases). CDR1 and CDR2 (germline): SGHTA, FQGNSA. V dropped 6 bases and J dropped 7 bases, with 12 bases sitting between them. The CDR3 contains 13 residues.

The V gene is TRBV18, the J gene TRBJ2-5; weak D call: TRBD1 (5 bases). CDR3 size: 16 residues. In germline, CDR1 is KGHSH, CDR2 LQKENI. With 3 bases removed from V and 5 bases from J, the gap between germline ends came to 19 bases. The CDR3 region has the DNA TGTGCCAGCTCACCGCGTCAGGGCCGTGCTGGGGAGACCCAGTACTTC. It is translated as CASSPRQGRAGETQYF.

The rearrangement joins TRBV11-2 to TRBJ1-1; 8 bases match TRBD1. V shed 6 bases and J 1 base; nucleotides not matched to a gene: 7. Germline-derived CDR1 and CDR2 are SGHAT and FQNNGV. The CDR3 totals 15 residues. The CDR3 bases are TGTGCCAGCAGGCAGAGACAGGGGAGGAACACTGAAGCTTTCTTT. It translates to CASRQRQGRNTEAFF.

V is TRBV5-1 and J is TRBJ1-1; a possible D gene is TRBD1 (5 bases). The CDR3 extends over 15 amino acids. Trimming shortened V by 2 bases and J by 3 bases, and 14 bases separated the two germline ends. From germline, CDR1 is SGHRS and CDR2 YFSETQ. The CDR3 reads CASSLNQGGDTEAFF. The CDR3 DNA sequence: TGCGCCAGCAGCTTAAACCAGGGCGGGGACACTGAAGCTTTCTTT.

The rearrangement joins TRBV7-6 to TRBJ1-2; 8 bases match TRBD1. CDR3 size: 14 residues. V shed 5 bases, J shed 8 bases, and the junction held 10 bases outside the gene matches. The V gene's germline CDR1 is SGHVS and CDR2 FNYEAQ. The CDR3 region has the DNA TGTGCCAGCAGCCCTGGACAGGGAATATGGGGCTACACCTTC. It is translated as CASSPGQGIWGYTF.

V and J are TRBV5-5 and TRBJ1-1, with D perhaps TRBD1 (5 bases). This CDR3 contains 16 residues. Germline V gene data show CDR1 as SGHKS and CDR2 as YYEKEE (reference sequence). The V and J ends lost 4 bases and 1 base respectively, with 17 bases between them. The CDR3 DNA sequence: TGTGCCAGCAGCCCAAGGGCGGGGCATACGAACACTGAAGCTTTCTTT. Its protein is CASSPRAGHTNTEAFF. The full variable domain, its missing parts supplied by reference TRBV5-5 and TRBJ1-1, is DAGVTQSPTHLIKTRGQQVTLRCSPISGHKSVSWYQQVLGQGPQFIFQYYEKEERGRGNFPDRFSARQFPNYSSELNVNALLLGDSALYLCASSPRAGHTNTEAFFGQGTRLTVV.

The chain recombines TRBV9 with TRBJ1-1; maybe TRBD1 (6 bases). V was pared by 3 bases and J by 4 bases, with 10 bases between. The CDR3 has 13 residues. Germline V lookup: CDR1 SGDLS, CDR2 YYNGEE. The CDR3 DNA reads TGTGCCAGCAGCGAAGGGGGTTCCACTGAAGCTTTCTTT. Translated: CASSEGGSTEAFF.

V and J are TRBV28 and TRBJ1-6; D is possibly TRBD1 (6 bases). Per germline, CDR1 MDHEN and CDR2 SYDVKM. The V end was cut by 6 bases, the J end by 6 bases, with 15 bases between. This CDR3 comprises 15 residues. Here the CDR3 DNA reads TGTGCCAGCAGGCATGGACAGTTGGTTAATTCACCCCTCCACTTT. Its translation is CASRHGQLVNSPLHF.

The CDR3 DNA is TGCGCCAGCAGCCGGGGTGACAGCCCTAACTATGGCTACACCTTC. This sequence encodes CASSRGDSPNYGYTF. The V call is TRBV5-1, the J call TRBJ1-2, with D maybe TRBD1 (5 bases). This CDR3 comprises 15 residues. CDR1 and CDR2 (germline): SGHRS, YFSETQ. Trimming removed 4 bases from V and 0 bases from J, with 13 bases in between.

The gene calls are TRBV19 and TRBJ1-5; 9 bases map to TRBD1. J lost 6 bases, V lost 9 bases, and 9 bases had no gene match. The CDR3 covers 14 residues. CDR1 is LNHDA, CDR2 SQIVND, per germline (reference sequence). The CDR3 DNA is TGTGCCAGCAAACCCGGGACAGGGTTTCAGCCCCAGCATTTT. The encoded protein is CASKPGTGFQPQHF.

CDR3 in amino acids: CASSLGTVEAFF. Written as DNA, the CDR3 is TGCGCCAGCAGCTTGGGAACAGTTGAAGCTTTCTTT. The chain carries TRBV5-1 and TRBJ1-1; D not resolved. This CDR3 is built from 12 residues. V was trimmed by 0 bases and J by 7 bases, leaving 7 bases between them. The V gene's germline CDR1 is SGHRS and CDR2 YFSETQ.

The chain joins TRBV18 to TRBJ2-7; 7 bases fit TRBD2. This CDR3 has 16 residues. The trim removed 4 bases at V and 4 bases at J, leaving 13 bases unmatched. Germline loops: CDR1 KGHSH, CDR2 LQKENI. CDR3 protein: CASSLSLGGSLYEQYF. In DNA form, the CDR3 reads TGTGCCAGCTCACTGTCCCTGGGCGGGAGTTTATACGAGCAGTACTTC.

V and J are TRBV6-6 and TRBJ1-4; D might be TRBD1 (6 bases). CDR3 length: 14 residues. The ends were cut back, 6 bases at V and 8 bases at J, with 16 bases in the middle. CDR1 is MNHNY and CDR2 is SVGAGI in the germline V gene (reference sequence). For the CDR3, the DNA is TGTGCCAGCAGGGGAAACAGGGAAATAGAAAAACTGTTTTTT. As protein: CASRGNREIEKLFF.

The chain is built from TRBV12-3 or TRBV12-4 and TRBJ2-7, with 9 bases that match TRBD2. V lost 7 bases, J lost 3 bases, and 4 bases stayed unmatched. The CDR3 has 13 amino acids. Written as DNA, the CDR3 is TGTGCCAGCAAAATAGCGGGAGTCTACGAGCAGTACTTC. Protein: CASKIAGVYEQYF.